This T cell receptor beta chain is from a study of early T cells in non-severe SARS-CoV-2 infection. The overall study: Chains were unpaired, as sequencing was done on bulk RNA from unsorted whole blood. Study-level findings and limits: VDJdb matching skewed toward anti-spike CD8 responses, missing private and CD4 specificities.

Unique molecular identifiers (one per individual cDNA molecule) were attached. TCRdb re-called the 5' RACE reads with MiXCR, one entry per CDR3 protein. Among about 67,000 distinct CDR3 sequences listed, 11% were seen once. Trimming took 5 bases from V and 2 from J, leaving 12 bases between them. In germline, CDR1 is SGHVS, CDR2 FNYEAQ. The CDR3 consists of 15 residues. This clonotype has at least ten counts. What it recognizes is unknown. The rearrangement uses TRBV7-6 and TRBJ2-2, with TRBD1 as a possible D gene (5 bases). Sequencing was performed on whole blood. The clonotype comes from an adult who was a healthcare worker with PCR-confirmed SARS-CoV-2 infection or an uninfected control (not recorded which). The CDR3 nucleotides are TGTGCCAGCAGCCTTAAAACAGGAAACACCGGGGAGCTGTTTTTT. This encodes CASSLKTGNTGELFF. Supplemented by reference TRBV7-6 and TRBJ2-2, the full variable domain reads GAGVSQSPRYKVTKRGQDVALRCDPISGHVSLYWYRQALGQGPEFLTYFNYEAQQDKSGLPNDRFSAERPEGSISTLTIQRTEQRDSAMYRCASSLKTGNTGELFFGEGSRLTVL.